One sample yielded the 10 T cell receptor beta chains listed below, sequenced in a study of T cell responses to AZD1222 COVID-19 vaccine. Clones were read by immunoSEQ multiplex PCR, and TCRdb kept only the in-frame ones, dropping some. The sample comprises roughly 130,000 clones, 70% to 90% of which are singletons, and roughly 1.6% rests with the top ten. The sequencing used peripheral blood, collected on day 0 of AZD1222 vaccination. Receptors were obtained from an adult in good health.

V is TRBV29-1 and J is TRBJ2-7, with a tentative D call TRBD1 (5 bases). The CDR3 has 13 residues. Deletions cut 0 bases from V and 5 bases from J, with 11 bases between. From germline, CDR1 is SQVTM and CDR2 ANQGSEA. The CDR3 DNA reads TGCAGCGTTGAAGATCTAGGGGTCCACGAGCAGTACTTC. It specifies CSVEDLGVHEQYF.

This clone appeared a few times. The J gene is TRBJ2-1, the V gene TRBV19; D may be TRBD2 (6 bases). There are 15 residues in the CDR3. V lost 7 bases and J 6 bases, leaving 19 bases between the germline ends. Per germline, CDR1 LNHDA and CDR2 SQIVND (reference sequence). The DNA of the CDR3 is TGTGCCAGTAAAGGACAAGCGGGCCCGCCCAATGAGCAGTTCTTC. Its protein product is CASKGQAGPPNEQFF.

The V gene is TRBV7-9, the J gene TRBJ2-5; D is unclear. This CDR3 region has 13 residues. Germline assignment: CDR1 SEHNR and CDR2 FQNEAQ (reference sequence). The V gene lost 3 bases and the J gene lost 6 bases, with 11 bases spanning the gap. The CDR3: CASSFGRDKTQYF. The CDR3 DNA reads TGTGCCAGCAGCTTTGGAAGGGATAAGACCCAGTACTTC.

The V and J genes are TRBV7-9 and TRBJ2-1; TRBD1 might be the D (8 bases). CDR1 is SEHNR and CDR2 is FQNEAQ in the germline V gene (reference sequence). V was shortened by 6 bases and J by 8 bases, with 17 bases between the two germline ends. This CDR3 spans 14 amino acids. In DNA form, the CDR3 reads TGTGCCAGCAGTCCCCGACAGGGGAGGGATGAGCAGTTCTTC. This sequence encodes CASSPRQGRDEQFF.

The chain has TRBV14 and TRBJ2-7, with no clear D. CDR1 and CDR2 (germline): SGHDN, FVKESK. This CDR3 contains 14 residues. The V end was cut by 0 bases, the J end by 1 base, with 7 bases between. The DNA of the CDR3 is TGTGCCAGCAGCCAAGAGGTCTTGTCCTACGAGCAGTACTTC. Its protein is CASSQEVLSYEQYF.

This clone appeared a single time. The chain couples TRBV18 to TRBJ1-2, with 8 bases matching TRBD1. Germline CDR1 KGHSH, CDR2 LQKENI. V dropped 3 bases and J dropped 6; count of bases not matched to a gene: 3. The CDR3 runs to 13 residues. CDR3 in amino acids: CASSPQGANGYTF. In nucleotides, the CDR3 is TGTGCCAGCTCACCGCAGGGGGCGAATGGCTACACCTTC. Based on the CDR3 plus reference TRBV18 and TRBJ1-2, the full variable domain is NAGVMQNPRHLVRRRGQEARLRCSPMKGHSHVYWYRQLPEEGLKFMVYLQKENIIDESGMPKERFSAEFPKEGPSILRIQQVVRGDSAAYFCASSPQGANGYTFGSGTRLTVV.

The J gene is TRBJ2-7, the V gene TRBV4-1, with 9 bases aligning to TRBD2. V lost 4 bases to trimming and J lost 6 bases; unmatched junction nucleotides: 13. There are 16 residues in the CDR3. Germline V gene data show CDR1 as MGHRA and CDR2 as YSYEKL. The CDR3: CASSLEGGGRASEQYF. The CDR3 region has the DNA TGCGCCAGCAGCCTCGAAGGGGGCGGGAGGGCCTCCGAGCAGTACTTC.

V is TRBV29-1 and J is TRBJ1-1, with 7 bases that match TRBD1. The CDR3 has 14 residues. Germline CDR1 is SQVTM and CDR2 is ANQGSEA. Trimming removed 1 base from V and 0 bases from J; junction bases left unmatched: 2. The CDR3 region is CSVEGGTVNTEAFF. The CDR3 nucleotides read TGCAGCGTTGAAGGTGGGACAGTGAACACTGAAGCTTTCTTT. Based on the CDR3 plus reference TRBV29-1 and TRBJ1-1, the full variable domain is SAVISQKPSRDICQRGTSLTIQCQVDSQVTMMFWYRQQPGQSLTLIATANQGSEATYESGFVIDKFPISRPNLTFSTLTVSNMSPEDSSIYLCSVEGGTVNTEAFFGQGTRLTVV.

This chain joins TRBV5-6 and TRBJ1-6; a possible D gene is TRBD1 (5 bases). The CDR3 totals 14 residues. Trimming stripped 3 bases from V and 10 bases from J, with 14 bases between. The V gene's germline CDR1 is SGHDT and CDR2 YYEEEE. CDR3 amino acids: CASSSYGGLSPLHF. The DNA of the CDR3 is TGTGCCAGCAGCTCCTACGGGGGATTGTCACCCCTCCACTTT.

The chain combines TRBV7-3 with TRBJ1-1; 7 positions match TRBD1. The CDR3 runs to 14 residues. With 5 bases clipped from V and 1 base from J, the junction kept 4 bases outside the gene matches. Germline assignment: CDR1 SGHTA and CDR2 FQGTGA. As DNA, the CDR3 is TGTGCCAGCAGCCCGACAGGGCCGAACACTGAAGCTTTCTTT. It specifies CASSPTGPNTEAFF.